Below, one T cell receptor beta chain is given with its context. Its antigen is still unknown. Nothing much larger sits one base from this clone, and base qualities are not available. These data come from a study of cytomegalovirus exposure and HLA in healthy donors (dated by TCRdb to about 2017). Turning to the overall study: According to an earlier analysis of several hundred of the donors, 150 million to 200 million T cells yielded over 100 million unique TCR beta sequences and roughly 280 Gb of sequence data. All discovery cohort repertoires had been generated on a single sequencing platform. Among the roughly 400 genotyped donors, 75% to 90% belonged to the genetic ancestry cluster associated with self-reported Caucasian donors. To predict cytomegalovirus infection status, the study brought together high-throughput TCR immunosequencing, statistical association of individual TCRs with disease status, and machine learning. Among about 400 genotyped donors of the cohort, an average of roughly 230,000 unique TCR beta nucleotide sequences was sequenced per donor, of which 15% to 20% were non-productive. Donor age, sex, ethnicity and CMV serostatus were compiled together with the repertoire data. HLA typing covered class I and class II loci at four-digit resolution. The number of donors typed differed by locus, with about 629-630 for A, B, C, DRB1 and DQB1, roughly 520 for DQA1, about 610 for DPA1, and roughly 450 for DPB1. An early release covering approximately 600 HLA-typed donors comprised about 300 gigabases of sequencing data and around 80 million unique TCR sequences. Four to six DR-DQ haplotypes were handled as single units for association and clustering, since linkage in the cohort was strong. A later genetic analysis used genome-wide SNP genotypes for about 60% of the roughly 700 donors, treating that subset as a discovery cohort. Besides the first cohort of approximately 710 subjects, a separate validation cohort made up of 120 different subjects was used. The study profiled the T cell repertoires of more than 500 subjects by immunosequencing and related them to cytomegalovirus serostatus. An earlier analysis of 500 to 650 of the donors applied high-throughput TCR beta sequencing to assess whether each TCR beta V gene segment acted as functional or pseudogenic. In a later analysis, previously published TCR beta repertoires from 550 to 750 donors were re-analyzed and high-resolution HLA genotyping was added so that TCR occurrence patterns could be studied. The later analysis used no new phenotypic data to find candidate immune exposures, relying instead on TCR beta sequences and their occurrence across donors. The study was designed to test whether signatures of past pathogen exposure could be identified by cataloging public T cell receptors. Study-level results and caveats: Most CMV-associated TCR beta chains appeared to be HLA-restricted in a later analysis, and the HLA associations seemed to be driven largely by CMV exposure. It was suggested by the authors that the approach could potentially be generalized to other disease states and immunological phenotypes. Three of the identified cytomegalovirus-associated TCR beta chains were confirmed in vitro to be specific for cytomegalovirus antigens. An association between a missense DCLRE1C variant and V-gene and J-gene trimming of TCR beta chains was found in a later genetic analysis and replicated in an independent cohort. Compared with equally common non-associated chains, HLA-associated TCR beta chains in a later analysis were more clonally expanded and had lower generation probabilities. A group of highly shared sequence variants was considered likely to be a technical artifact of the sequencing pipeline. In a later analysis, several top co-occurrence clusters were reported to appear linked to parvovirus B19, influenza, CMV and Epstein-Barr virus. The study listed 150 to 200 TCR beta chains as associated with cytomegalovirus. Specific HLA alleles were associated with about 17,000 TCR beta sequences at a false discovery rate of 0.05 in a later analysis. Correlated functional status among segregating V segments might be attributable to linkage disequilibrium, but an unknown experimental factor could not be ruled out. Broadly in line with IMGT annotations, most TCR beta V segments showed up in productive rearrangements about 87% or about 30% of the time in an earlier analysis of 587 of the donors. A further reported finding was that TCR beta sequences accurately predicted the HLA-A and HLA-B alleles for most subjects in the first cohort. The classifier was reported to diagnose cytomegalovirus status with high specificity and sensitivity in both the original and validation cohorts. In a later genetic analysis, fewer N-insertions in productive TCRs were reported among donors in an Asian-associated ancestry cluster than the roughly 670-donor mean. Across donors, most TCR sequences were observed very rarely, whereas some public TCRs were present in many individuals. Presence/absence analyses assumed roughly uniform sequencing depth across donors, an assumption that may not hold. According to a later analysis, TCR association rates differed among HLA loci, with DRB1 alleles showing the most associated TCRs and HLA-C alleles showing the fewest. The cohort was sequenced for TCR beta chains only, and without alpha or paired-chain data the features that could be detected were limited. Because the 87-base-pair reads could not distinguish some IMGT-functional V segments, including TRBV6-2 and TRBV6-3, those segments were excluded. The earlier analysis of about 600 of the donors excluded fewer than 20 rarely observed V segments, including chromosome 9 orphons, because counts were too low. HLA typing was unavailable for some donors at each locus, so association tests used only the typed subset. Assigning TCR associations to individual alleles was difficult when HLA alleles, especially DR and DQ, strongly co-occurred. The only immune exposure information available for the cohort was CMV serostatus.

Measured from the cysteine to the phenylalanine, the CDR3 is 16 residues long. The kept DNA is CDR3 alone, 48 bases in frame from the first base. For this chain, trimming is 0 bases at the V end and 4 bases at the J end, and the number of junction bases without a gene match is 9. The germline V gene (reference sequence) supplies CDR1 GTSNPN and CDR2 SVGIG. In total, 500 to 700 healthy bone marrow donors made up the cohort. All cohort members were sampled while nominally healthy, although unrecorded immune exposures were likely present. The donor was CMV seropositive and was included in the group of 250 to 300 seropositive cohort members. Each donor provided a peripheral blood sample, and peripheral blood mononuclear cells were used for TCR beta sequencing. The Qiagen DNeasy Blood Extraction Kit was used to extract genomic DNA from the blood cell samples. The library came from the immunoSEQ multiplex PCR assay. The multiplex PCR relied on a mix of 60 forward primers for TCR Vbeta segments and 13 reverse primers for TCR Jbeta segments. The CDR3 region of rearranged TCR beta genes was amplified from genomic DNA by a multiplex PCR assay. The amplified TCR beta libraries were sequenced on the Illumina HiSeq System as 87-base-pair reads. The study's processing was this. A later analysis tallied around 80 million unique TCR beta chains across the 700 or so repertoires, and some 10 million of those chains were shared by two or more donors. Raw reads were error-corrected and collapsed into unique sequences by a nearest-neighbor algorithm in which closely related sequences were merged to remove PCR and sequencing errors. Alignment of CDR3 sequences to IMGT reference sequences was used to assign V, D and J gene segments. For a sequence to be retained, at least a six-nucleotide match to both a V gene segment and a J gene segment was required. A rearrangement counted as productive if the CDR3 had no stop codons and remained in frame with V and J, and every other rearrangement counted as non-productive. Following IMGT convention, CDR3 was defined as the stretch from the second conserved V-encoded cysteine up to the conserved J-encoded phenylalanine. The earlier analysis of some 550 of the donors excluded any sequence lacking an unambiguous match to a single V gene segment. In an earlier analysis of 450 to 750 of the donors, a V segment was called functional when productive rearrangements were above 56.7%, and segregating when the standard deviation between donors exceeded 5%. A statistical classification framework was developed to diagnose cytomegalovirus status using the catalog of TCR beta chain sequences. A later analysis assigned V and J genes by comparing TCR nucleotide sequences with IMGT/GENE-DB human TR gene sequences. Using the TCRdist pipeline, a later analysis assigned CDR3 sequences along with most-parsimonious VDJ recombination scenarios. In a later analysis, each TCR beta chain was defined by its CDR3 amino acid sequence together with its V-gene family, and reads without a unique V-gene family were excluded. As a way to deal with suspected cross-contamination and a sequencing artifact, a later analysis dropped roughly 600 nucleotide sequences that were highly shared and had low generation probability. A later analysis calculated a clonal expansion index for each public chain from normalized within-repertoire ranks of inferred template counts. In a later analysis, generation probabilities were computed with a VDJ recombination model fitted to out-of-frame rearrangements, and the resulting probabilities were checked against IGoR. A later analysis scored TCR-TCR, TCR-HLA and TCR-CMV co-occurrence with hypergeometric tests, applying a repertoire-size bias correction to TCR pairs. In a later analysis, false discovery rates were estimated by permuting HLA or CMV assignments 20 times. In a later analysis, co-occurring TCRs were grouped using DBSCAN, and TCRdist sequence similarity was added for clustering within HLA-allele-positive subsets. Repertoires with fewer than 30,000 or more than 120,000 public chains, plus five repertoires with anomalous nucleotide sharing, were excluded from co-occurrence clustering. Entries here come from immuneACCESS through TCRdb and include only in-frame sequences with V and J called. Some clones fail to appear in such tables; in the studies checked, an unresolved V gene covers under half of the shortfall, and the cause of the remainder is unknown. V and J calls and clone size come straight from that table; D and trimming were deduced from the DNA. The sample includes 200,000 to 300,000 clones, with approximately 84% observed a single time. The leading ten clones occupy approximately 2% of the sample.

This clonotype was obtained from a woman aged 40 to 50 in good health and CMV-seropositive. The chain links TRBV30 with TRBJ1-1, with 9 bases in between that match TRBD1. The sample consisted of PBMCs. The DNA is TGTGCCTGGAGTGTCACCCTGACAGGGGGTGGCACTGAAGCTTTCTTT. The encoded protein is CAWSVTLTGGGTEAFF.